This T cell receptor beta chain is drawn from a study of shared clonotypes between healthy human individuals. The overall study: Aged between 18 and 49, the donors were a couple of women and a few men.

TCRdb keeps only in-frame clones here, not all; method: immunoSEQ multiplex PCR. The sample has a few million clones; approximately 94% are singletons. Deletions cut 2 bases from V and 6 bases from J, with 14 bases between. Germline V lookup: CDR1 MNHNS, CDR2 SASEGT. CDR3 length equals 15 residues. Those who donated were healthy HIV-negative adults, with no recent acute infections or vaccinations reported. The donors, all of them Caucasian adults, lived in Nashville, Tennessee. The chain uses TRBV6-1 and TRBJ1-5; the D gene is possibly TRBD1 (6 bases). The sequenced sample consisted of naive CD4+ T cells sorted from blood. Subset in this sample: CD45RA+ positively selected. The sequence derives from a man aged 18 to 29 in good health. CDR3 loop: CASSEYGGFSQPQHF. DNA for the CDR3: TGTGCCAGCAGTGAATACGGGGGCTTCAGTCAGCCCCAGCATTTT.